This T cell receptor beta chain comes out of a study of tumor-infiltrating lymphocytes in oesophageal squamous cell carcinoma. TCRdb fed the PCR reads into MiXCR, producing one record per CDR3 protein. The sample holds around 9,300 distinct CDR3 sequences; just over 65% are singletons and the top ten take around 33%. Germline V CDR1 and CDR2: SEHNR, FQNEAQ (reference sequence). V was cut by 5 bases and J by 4 bases, with 16 bases left in between. The CDR3 totals 15 residues. The chain links TRBV7-9 to TRBJ2-3, with a tentative D call TRBD2 (7 bases). The source material was esophageal tumor tissue. The source of this sequence is a female donor with esophageal squamous cell carcinoma. The CDR3 region is CASSGRRGGPDTQYF. DNA of the CDR3: TGTGCCAGCAGCGGGAGGAGGGGGGGCCCAGATACGCAGTATTTT.